The 7 T cell receptor beta chains reported below all come from one sample, sequenced in a study of blood T cell repertoires in COVID-19. TCRdb's table, derived via immunoSEQ multiplex PCR, lists solely in-frame clones and lacks some. The sample lists some 190,000 clones, approximately 80% occurring once. The sample taken for sequencing was PBMCs or T cells enriched from blood (not recorded which). These receptors all stem from a man aged 55 to 70 who had been exposed to COVID-19.

In its sample, this clone was seen a few times. The J gene is TRBJ2-7, the V gene TRBV6-5; 10 bases line up with TRBD1. CDR1 and CDR2 from the germline V gene are MNHEY and SVGAGI. This CDR3 is 14 amino acids long. The ends lost 7 bases at V and 3 bases at J; junction bases unmatched: 6. CDR3: CASKGTGENYEQYF. The CDR3 nucleotides are TGTGCCAGCAAGGGGACAGGGGAAAACTACGAGCAGTACTTC.

This chain joins TRBV19 and TRBJ1-4, with 8 bases fitting TRBD1. V was clipped by 5 bases and J by 0 bases; unmatched bases: 2. The length of the CDR3 is 15 residues. CDR1 and CDR2 from the germline V gene are LNHDA and SQIVND (reference sequence). The CDR3 loop is CASSDRGSTNEKLFF. DNA of the CDR3: TGTGCCAGTAGTGACAGGGGATCAACTAATGAAAAACTGTTTTTT.

This chain connects TRBV19 to TRBJ2-1, with TRBD1 identical over 7 bases. Germline V gives CDR1 LNHDA, CDR2 SQIVND (reference sequence). The V gene end was trimmed by 5 bases and the J gene end by 4 bases; junction bases not matched to a gene: 8. The CDR3 consists of 15 residues. As DNA, the CDR3 is TGTGCCAGTAGTGACCGACAGGGTATGTACAATGAGCAGTTCTTC. Its translation: CASSDRQGMYNEQFF.

The J gene is TRBJ1-5, the V gene TRBV20-1; a weak D match, TRBD1 (5 bases). Germline lookup yields CDR1 DFQATT and CDR2 SNEGSKA (reference sequence). The CDR3 extends over 14 amino acids. V lost 3 bases to trimming and J lost 7 bases, with 16 bases between them. CDR3 coding DNA: TGCAGTGCTAGTTTAGGGGACTGGGAGCAGCCCCAGCATTTT. Translation gives CSASLGDWEQPQHF.

This clone occurred once. The chain recombines TRBV19 with TRBJ1-5; D is possibly TRBD1 (5 bases). Germline values: CDR1 LNHDA, CDR2 SQIVND (reference sequence). Trimming left V 6 bases short and J 6 bases short, with 21 bases between. CDR3 size: 16 residues. The CDR3 sequence: CASSPPLAGMFQPQHF. The CDR3 nucleotides are TGTGCCAGTAGCCCGCCCCTGGCAGGGATGTTTCAGCCCCAGCATTTT. Looking up the rest from reference TRBV19 and TRBJ1-5 gives the full variable domain: DGGITQSPKYLFRKEGQNVTLSCEQNLNHDAMYWYRQDPGQGLRLIYYSQIVNDFQKGDIAEGYSVSREKKESFPLTVTSAQKNPTAFYLCASSPPLAGMFQPQHFGDGTRLSIL.

The V call is TRBV30, the J call TRBJ2-3, with 7 positions matching TRBD1. The V segment lost 1 base and the J segment 9 bases; nucleotides outside the gene matches: 10. CDR1 is GTSNPN and CDR2 is SVGIG in the germline V gene (reference sequence). This CDR3 contains 14 residues. CDR3 nucleotides: TGTGCCTGGAGTGCAAGCGATCAGGGGGACACGCAGTATTTT. This gives the protein CAWSASDQGDTQYF.

This clone was detected once. The chain uses TRBV6-5 and TRBJ1-6; D might be TRBD1 (5 bases). Trimming took 6 bases from V and 3 from J, leaving 12 bases between them. The CDR3 length is 15 residues. Germline-derived CDR1 and CDR2 are MNHEY and SVGAGI. This chain's CDR3 is CASSRTRDYNSPLHF. The CDR3 DNA sequence: TGTGCCAGCAGCAGGACACGCGACTATAATTCACCCCTCCACTTT.